This T cell receptor beta chain was sequenced in a study of CD8 T cells in ankylosing spondylitis. V gave up 6 bases and J gave up 4 bases; unmatched junction bases: 11. The CDR3 length is 16 residues. TCRdb re-called the 5' RACE reads with MiXCR, one entry per CDR3 protein. The sample comprises around 150,000 distinct CDR3 sequences, around 45% of which are singletons, and about 16% rests with the top ten. This clonotype was seen a handful of times. The sequence was collected from a male donor with ankylosing spondylitis. The sequencing input was synovial fluid, either unsorted or a sorted T cell fraction (not recorded which). V and J are TRBV12-3 or TRBV12-4 and TRBJ2-7, with 11 bases matching TRBD1. CDR3 sequence (DNA): TGTGCCAGCAGCCACTCGGACAGGGGGCCTTTGTACGAGCAGTACTTC. This gives the protein CASSHSDRGPLYEQYF.